This is a list of T cell receptor beta chains from one sample in a study of radiotherapy plus CTLA-4 blockade in lung cancer. Repertoires were generated with immunoSEQ multiplex PCR, while TCRdb's copy carries only in-frame clones and drops some. This sample yields 65,000 to 85,000 clones, of which just under 75% are seen a single time; more than 7.5% belongs to the top ten. Specimen: peripheral blood, collected from a patient treated with radiotherapy plus ipilimumab. The receptors shown here come from a human donor with non-small cell lung cancer whose response to radiotherapy plus ipilimumab could not be evaluated. CDR3s include the opening cysteine and the closing phenylalanine or tryptophan. Each record gives: V gene, clone size, CDR3 length, D gene, J gene, CDR3 DNA, CDR3 protein. D genes are given only for firm matches. Only some rows state a clone size, as once, few, many or a class for expanded clones.

v_call: TRBV19
clone_size: .
cdr3_length: 15
d_call: TRBD1
j_call: TRBJ2-3
cdr3_nt: TGTGCCAGTAGTAACCGACAGGGGTTGGCAGATACGCAGTATTTT
cdr3_aa: CASSNRQGLADTQYF

v_call: TRBV5-1
clone_size: .
cdr3_length: 13
d_call: .
j_call: TRBJ2-1
cdr3_nt: TGCGCCAGCAGCTTGGCGACCGGGAATGAGCAGTTCTTC
cdr3_aa: CASSLATGNEQFF

v_call: TRBV10-3
clone_size: .
cdr3_length: 17
d_call: .
j_call: TRBJ1-3
cdr3_nt: TGTGCCATCAGTGAGTCCCTCCCCCGGGACTCTGGAAACACCATATATTTT
cdr3_aa: CAISESLPRDSGNTIYF

v_call: TRBV6-1
clone_size: few
cdr3_length: 13
d_call: .
j_call: TRBJ1-3
cdr3_nt: TGTGCCAGCACTTCAGGGCAAGGGTACACCATATATTTT
cdr3_aa: CASTSGQGYTIYF

v_call: TRBV9
clone_size: .
cdr3_length: 16
d_call: TRBD2
j_call: TRBJ2-7
cdr3_nt: TGTGCCAGCAGCGTAGGGGCTAGCGGTTTCTCCTACGAGCAGTACTTC
cdr3_aa: CASSVGASGFSYEQYF

v_call: TRBV25-1
clone_size: .
cdr3_length: 11
d_call: .
j_call: TRBJ2-3
cdr3_nt: TGTGCCAGCAGTGAATCACCAGAGCAGTATTTT
cdr3_aa: CASSESPEQYF

v_call: TRBV27
clone_size: .
cdr3_length: 15
d_call: .
j_call: TRBJ1-1
cdr3_nt: TGTGCCAGCAGACCAGCCAGGGTCCTGAACACTGAAGCTTTCTTT
cdr3_aa: CASRPARVLNTEAFF

v_call: TRBV28
clone_size: .
cdr3_length: 15
d_call: TRBD2
j_call: TRBJ2-7
cdr3_nt: TGTGCCAGCAGCTCCCAAAGGGGAGGGTCCAACGAGCAGTACTTC
cdr3_aa: CASSSQRGGSNEQYF

v_call: TRBV15
clone_size: .
cdr3_length: 16
d_call: TRBD1
j_call: TRBJ2-1
cdr3_nt: TGTGCCACCAGCAGACCCGGGACAGGGATCCACAATGAGCAGTTCTTC
cdr3_aa: CATSRPGTGIHNEQFF

v_call: TRBV18
clone_size: once
cdr3_length: 17
d_call: .
j_call: TRBJ1-6
cdr3_nt: TGTGCCAGCTCACCAGGCCTGTCTTGGGTGGGCAATTCACCCCTCCACTTT
cdr3_aa: CASSPGLSWVGNSPLHF

v_call: TRBV18
clone_size: .
cdr3_length: 15
d_call: .
j_call: TRBJ2-7
cdr3_nt: TGTGCCAGCTCACCACGCCCGGACAGTTCCTACGAGCAGTACTTC
cdr3_aa: CASSPRPDSSYEQYF

v_call: TRBV4-1
clone_size: few
cdr3_length: 15
d_call: TRBD2
j_call: TRBJ2-3
cdr3_nt: TGCGCCAGCAGCGAGCGGGAGGGCCCAGGAGATACGCAGTATTTT
cdr3_aa: CASSEREGPGDTQYF

v_call: TRBV30
clone_size: .
cdr3_length: 18
d_call: TRBD1
j_call: TRBJ1-6
cdr3_nt: TGTGCCTGGAGTGGACGGACAGGGTTATATGATCGGGCTTCACCCCTCCACTTT
cdr3_aa: CAWSGRTGLYDRASPLHF

v_call: TRBV18
clone_size: .
cdr3_length: 13
d_call: .
j_call: TRBJ2-7
cdr3_nt: TGTGCCAGCTCACGCGCGGGTCCCTACGAGCAGTACTTC
cdr3_aa: CASSRAGPYEQYF

v_call: TRBV30
clone_size: once
cdr3_length: 12
d_call: TRBD2
j_call: TRBJ2-3
cdr3_nt: TGTGCCTGGAGGGCGACTAGCGTAACGCAGTATTTT
cdr3_aa: CAWRATSVTQYF

v_call: TRBV27
clone_size: once
cdr3_length: 16
d_call: TRBD1
j_call: TRBJ1-5
cdr3_nt: TGTGCCAGCAGTTCCGGACAGGGCTGGTTGGGTCAGCCCCAGCATTTT
cdr3_aa: CASSSGQGWLGQPQHF

v_call: TRBV7-9
clone_size: .
cdr3_length: 15
d_call: .
j_call: TRBJ2-7
cdr3_nt: TGTGCCAGCAGCCCCTCTAGGATCAGGGGTATCGAGCAGTACTTC
cdr3_aa: CASSPSRIRGIEQYF

v_call: TRBV5-4
clone_size: .
cdr3_length: 16
d_call: .
j_call: TRBJ1-5
cdr3_nt: TGTGCCAGCAGCTTGGGCGGAAGGAAAGGCAATCAGCCCCAGCATTTT
cdr3_aa: CASSLGGRKGNQPQHF

v_call: TRBV11-2
clone_size: .
cdr3_length: 16
d_call: TRBD1
j_call: TRBJ1-2
cdr3_nt: TGTGCCAGCAGCTTACGGACAGGGACCGCTAACTATGGCTACACCTTC
cdr3_aa: CASSLRTGTANYGYTF

v_call: TRBV6-4
clone_size: .
cdr3_length: 14
d_call: .
j_call: TRBJ2-6
cdr3_nt: TGTGCCAGCGCATCTAGCCCTGGGGCCAACGTCCTGACTTTC
cdr3_aa: CASASSPGANVLTF

v_call: TRBV5-1
clone_size: .
cdr3_length: 17
d_call: .
j_call: TRBJ2-1
cdr3_nt: TGCGCCAGCAGCTTGGGTTCCCTAGCTCCCCCGGGAGATGAGCAGTTCTTC
cdr3_aa: CASSLGSLAPPGDEQFF

v_call: TRBV7-3
clone_size: .
cdr3_length: 15
d_call: .
j_call: TRBJ1-2
cdr3_nt: TGTGCCAGCAGCCAAGCGGCAGCGTCTAGCTATGGCTACACCTTC
cdr3_aa: CASSQAAASSYGYTF

v_call: TRBV4-1
clone_size: .
cdr3_length: 15
d_call: TRBD2
j_call: TRBJ2-3
cdr3_nt: TGCGCCAGCAGCCAAACAACTAGCGGGATAGATACGCAGTATTTT
cdr3_aa: CASSQTTSGIDTQYF

v_call: TRBV5-1
clone_size: few
cdr3_length: 13
d_call: .
j_call: TRBJ2-1
cdr3_nt: TGCGCCAGCACCGATAGCGGCCGGCATGAGCAGTTCTTC
cdr3_aa: CASTDSGRHEQFF

v_call: TRBV4-3
clone_size: few
cdr3_length: 13
d_call: TRBD1
j_call: TRBJ1-1
cdr3_nt: TGCGCCAGCAGCCAAGGGGGACAGTTAGCCGCTTTCTTT
cdr3_aa: CASSQGGQLAAFF

v_call: TRBV19
clone_size: .
cdr3_length: 19
d_call: .
j_call: TRBJ1-2
cdr3_nt: TGTGCCAGTAGTATCCTCCCCGGAGGGAGAGGGAAGGGATTATATGGCTACACCTTC
cdr3_aa: CASSILPGGRGKGLYGYTF

v_call: TRBV7-3
clone_size: .
cdr3_length: 13
d_call: .
j_call: TRBJ2-7
cdr3_nt: TGTGCCAGCAGCTTAACGTTAGGGGACGAGCAGTACTTC
cdr3_aa: CASSLTLGDEQYF

v_call: TRBV6-1
clone_size: few
cdr3_length: 13
d_call: .
j_call: TRBJ1-2
cdr3_nt: TGTGCCAGCAGTGAACAGGTAGACTATGGCTACACCTTC
cdr3_aa: CASSEQVDYGYTF

v_call: TRBV4-2
clone_size: few
cdr3_length: 16
d_call: TRBD2
j_call: TRBJ2-4
cdr3_nt: TGTGCCAGCAGCCAAGACGAGACTAGCGGCAAAAACATTCAGTACTTC
cdr3_aa: CASSQDETSGKNIQYF

v_call: TRBV29-1
clone_size: .
cdr3_length: 18
d_call: TRBD1
j_call: TRBJ1-2
cdr3_nt: TGCAGCGTCCCCGCCAAGCCGGGACAGGGGGGAGCTAACTATGGCTACACCTTC
cdr3_aa: CSVPAKPGQGGANYGYTF

v_call: TRBV27
clone_size: .
cdr3_length: 15
d_call: .
j_call: TRBJ2-3
cdr3_nt: TGTGCCAGCAGTTTATGGGGCAGGGAGGCAGATACGCAGTATTTT
cdr3_aa: CASSLWGREADTQYF

v_call: TRBV7-8
clone_size: .
cdr3_length: 15
d_call: .
j_call: TRBJ2-7
cdr3_nt: TGTGCCAGCAGCTTAGTCCAGGGAAGTTCCTACGAGCAGTACTTC
cdr3_aa: CASSLVQGSSYEQYF

v_call: TRBV6-6
clone_size: .
cdr3_length: 14
d_call: TRBD1
j_call: TRBJ1-2
cdr3_nt: TGTGCCAGCAGTCCTACAGGGGCGGACTATGGCTACACCTTC
cdr3_aa: CASSPTGADYGYTF

v_call: TRBV5-1
clone_size: .
cdr3_length: 17
d_call: .
j_call: TRBJ1-1
cdr3_nt: TGCGCCAGCAGCTTGGGGTCAAGCCCGGGAGGGGACACTGAAGCTTTCTTT
cdr3_aa: CASSLGSSPGGDTEAFF

v_call: TRBV11-2
clone_size: .
cdr3_length: 11
d_call: .
j_call: TRBJ2-1
cdr3_nt: TGTGCCAGCACCCAAGGGGCTGAGCAGTTCTTC
cdr3_aa: CASTQGAEQFF

v_call: TRBV9
clone_size: .
cdr3_length: 14
d_call: TRBD1
j_call: TRBJ2-7
cdr3_nt: TGTGCCAGCAGTGTGGGACAGGGGGGCTACGAGCAGTACTTC
cdr3_aa: CASSVGQGGYEQYF

v_call: TRBV7-2
clone_size: .
cdr3_length: 19
d_call: TRBD2
j_call: TRBJ2-1
cdr3_nt: TGTGCCAGCAGCTTACGCCCGGGACTAGCGGGGGGTTCCTACAATGAGCAGTTCTTC
cdr3_aa: CASSLRPGLAGGSYNEQFF

v_call: TRBV30
clone_size: medium-sized
cdr3_length: 14
d_call: .
j_call: TRBJ1-5
cdr3_nt: TGTGCCTGGAGTCCCGGGTGGCCGATCGAGCCCCAGCATTTT
cdr3_aa: CAWSPGWPIEPQHF

v_call: TRBV5-1
clone_size: .
cdr3_length: 15
d_call: .
j_call: TRBJ2-6
cdr3_nt: TGCGCCAGCAGCTTGTTTAGCTCTGGGGCCAACGTCCTGACTTTC
cdr3_aa: CASSLFSSGANVLTF

v_call: TRBV30
clone_size: .
cdr3_length: 11
d_call: .
j_call: TRBJ1-1
cdr3_nt: TGTGCCGTCGAGCCCCCCGAGGGAGCTTTCTTT
cdr3_aa: CAVEPPEGAFF

v_call: TRBV9
clone_size: .
cdr3_length: 18
d_call: TRBD2
j_call: TRBJ2-1
cdr3_nt: TGTGCCAGCACCCCAAGGGGTCTAGCGGGGAACTCCTACAATGAGCAGTTCTTC
cdr3_aa: CASTPRGLAGNSYNEQFF

v_call: TRBV2
clone_size: .
cdr3_length: 19
d_call: TRBD2
j_call: TRBJ2-2
cdr3_nt: TGTGCCAGCAGTGATATCCTACTAGCGGGATTCCCGAACACCGGGGAGCTGTTTTTT
cdr3_aa: CASSDILLAGFPNTGELFF

v_call: TRBV9
clone_size: .
cdr3_length: 13
d_call: TRBD1
j_call: TRBJ1-2
cdr3_nt: TGTGCCAGCAGTCCGGACAGGGGGCAAGGCTACACCTTC
cdr3_aa: CASSPDRGQGYTF

v_call: TRBV4-3
clone_size: .
cdr3_length: 17
d_call: TRBD2
j_call: TRBJ2-1
cdr3_nt: TGCGCCAGCAGCCAGTATTCGGGACTAGCGGGGTTAAATGAGCAGTTCTTC
cdr3_aa: CASSQYSGLAGLNEQFF